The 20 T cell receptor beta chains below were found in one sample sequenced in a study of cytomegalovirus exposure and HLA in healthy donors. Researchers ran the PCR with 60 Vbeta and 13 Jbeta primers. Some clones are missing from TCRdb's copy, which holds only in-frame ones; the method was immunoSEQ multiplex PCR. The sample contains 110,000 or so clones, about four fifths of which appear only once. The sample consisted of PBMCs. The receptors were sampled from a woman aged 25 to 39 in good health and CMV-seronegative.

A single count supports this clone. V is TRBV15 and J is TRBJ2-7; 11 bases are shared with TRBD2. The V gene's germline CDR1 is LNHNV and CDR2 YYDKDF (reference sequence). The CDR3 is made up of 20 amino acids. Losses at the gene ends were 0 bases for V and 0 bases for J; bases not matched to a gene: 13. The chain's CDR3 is CATSRDRSLAGGISSYEQYF. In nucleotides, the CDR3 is TGTGCCACCAGCAGAGATCGGTCGCTAGCGGGAGGCATAAGCTCCTACGAGCAGTACTTC.

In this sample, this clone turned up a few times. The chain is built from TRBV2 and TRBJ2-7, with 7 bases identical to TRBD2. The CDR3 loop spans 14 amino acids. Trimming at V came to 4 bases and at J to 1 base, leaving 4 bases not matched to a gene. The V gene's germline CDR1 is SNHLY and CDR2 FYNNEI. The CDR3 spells CASSGPGLSYEQYF. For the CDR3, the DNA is TGTGCCAGCAGTGGACCGGGACTATCCTACGAGCAGTACTTC.

This CDR3 is CASSQDLQTDYNSPLHF. In DNA, the CDR3 is TGTGCCAGCAGCCAAGACCTGCAGACAGATTATAATTCACCCCTCCACTTT. The V call is TRBV4-2, the J call TRBJ1-6; TRBD1 might be the D (5 bases). Per germline, CDR1 LGHNA and CDR2 YNFKEQ. The CDR3 length is 17 residues. Trimming took off 0 bases at V and 4 bases at J, with 13 bases between the two ends.

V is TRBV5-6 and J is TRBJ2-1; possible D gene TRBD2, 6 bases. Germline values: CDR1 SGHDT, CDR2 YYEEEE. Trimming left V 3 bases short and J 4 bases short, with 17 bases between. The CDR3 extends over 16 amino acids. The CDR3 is CASSYSGGGTYNEQFF. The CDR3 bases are TGTGCCAGCAGCTATTCTGGTGGCGGGACTTACAATGAGCAGTTCTTC.

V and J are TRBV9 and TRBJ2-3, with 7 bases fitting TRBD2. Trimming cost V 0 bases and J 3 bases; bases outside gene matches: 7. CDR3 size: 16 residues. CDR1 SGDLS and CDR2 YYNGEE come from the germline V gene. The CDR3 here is CASSVEGGRMTDTQYF. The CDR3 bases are TGTGCCAGCAGCGTAGAGGGCGGGAGAATGACAGATACGCAGTATTTT.

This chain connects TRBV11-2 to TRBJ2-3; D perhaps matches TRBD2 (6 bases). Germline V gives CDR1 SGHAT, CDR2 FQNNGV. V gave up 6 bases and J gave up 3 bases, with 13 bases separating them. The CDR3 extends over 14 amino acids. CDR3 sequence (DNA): TGTGCCAGCAGGACTAGAGAGCAAACAGATACGCAGTATTTT. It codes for CASRTREQTDTQYF.

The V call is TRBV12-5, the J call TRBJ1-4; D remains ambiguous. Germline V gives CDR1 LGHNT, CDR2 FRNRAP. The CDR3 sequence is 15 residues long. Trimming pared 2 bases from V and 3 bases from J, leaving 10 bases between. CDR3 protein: CASGLLPNPNEKLFF. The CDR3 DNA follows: TGTGCTAGTGGTTTGCTACCTAATCCTAATGAAAAACTGTTTTTT.

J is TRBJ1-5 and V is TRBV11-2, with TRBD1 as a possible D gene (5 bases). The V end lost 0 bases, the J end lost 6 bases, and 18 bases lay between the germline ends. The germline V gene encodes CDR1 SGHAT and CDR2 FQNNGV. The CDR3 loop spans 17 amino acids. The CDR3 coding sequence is TGTGCCAGCAGCTTAGACCGTGCGTTAGGGGTCTTTCAGCCCCAGCATTTT. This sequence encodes CASSLDRALGVFQPQHF.

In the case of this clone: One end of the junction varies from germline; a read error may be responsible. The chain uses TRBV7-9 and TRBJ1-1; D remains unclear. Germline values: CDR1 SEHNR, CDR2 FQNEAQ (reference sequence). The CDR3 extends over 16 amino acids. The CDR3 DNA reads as TGTTCCAGCAGCCTTCCGAACGGGCTTGCGGGAACTGAAGCTTTCTTT. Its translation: CSSSLPNGLAGTEAFF.

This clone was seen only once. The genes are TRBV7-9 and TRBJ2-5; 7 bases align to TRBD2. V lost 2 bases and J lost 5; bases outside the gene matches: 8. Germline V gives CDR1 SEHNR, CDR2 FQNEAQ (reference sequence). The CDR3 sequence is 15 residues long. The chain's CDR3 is CASSLLRGIEETQYF. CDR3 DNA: TGTGCCAGCAGCTTATTGCGGGGGATTGAGGAGACCCAGTACTTC.

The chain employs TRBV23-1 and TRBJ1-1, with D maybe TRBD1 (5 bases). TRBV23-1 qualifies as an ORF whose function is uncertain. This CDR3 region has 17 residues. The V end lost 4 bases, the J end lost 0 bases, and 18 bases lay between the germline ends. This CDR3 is CASSLAPDNTMNTEAFF. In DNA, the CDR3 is TGCGCCAGCAGTCTCGCGCCGGACAACACAATGAACACTGAAGCTTTCTTT.

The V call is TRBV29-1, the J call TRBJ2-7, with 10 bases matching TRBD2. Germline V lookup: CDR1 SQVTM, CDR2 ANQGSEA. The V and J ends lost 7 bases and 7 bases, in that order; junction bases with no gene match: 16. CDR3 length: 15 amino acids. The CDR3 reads CSALAPLAGVVEQYF. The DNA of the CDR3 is TGCAGCGCCCTTGCCCCTCTAGCGGGAGTGGTAGAGCAGTACTTC.

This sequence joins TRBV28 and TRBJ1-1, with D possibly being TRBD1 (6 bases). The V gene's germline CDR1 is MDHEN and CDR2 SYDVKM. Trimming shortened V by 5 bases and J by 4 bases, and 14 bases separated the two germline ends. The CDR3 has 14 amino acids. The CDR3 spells CASSQGQMGTEAFF. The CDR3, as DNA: TGTGCCAGCAGTCAAGGACAGATGGGCACTGAAGCTTTCTTT.

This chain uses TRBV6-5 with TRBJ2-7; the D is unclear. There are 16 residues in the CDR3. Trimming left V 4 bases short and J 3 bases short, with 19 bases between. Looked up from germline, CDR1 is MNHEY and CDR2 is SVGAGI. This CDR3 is CASSSPLSQAFYEQYF. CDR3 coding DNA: TGTGCCAGCAGTTCGCCTCTTTCCCAAGCCTTCTACGAGCAGTACTTC.

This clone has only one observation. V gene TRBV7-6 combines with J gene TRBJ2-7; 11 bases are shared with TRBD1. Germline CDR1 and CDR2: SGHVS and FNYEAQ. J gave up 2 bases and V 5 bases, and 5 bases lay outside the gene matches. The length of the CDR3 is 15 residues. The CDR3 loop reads CASSQGTGGTYEQYF. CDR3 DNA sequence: TGTGCCAGCAGCCAGGGGACAGGGGGTACCTACGAGCAGTACTTC.

This CDR3 is CAIMSELAGGDTQYF. The DNA of the CDR3 is TGTGCCATCATGTCAGAACTAGCGGGAGGCGATACGCAGTATTTT. J is TRBJ2-3 and V is TRBV10-3; 12 bases fit TRBD2. This CDR3 is 15 amino acids long. The germline CDR1 and CDR2 sequences are ENHRY and SYGVKD. Trimming at V came to 7 bases and at J to 6 bases, leaving 8 bases not matched to a gene.

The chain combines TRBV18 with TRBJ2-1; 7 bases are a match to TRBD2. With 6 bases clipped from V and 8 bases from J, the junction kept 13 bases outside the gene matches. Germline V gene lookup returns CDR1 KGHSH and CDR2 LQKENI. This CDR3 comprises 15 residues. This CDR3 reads CASSPPVTSMDEQFF. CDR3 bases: TGTGCCAGCTCGCCTCCGGTGACTAGCATGGATGAGCAGTTCTTC. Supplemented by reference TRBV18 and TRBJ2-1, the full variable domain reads NAGVMQNPRHLVRRRGQEARLRCSPMKGHSHVYWYRQLPEEGLKFMVYLQKENIIDESGMPKERFSAEFPKEGPSILRIQQVVRGDSAAYFCASSPPVTSMDEQFFGPGTRLTVL.

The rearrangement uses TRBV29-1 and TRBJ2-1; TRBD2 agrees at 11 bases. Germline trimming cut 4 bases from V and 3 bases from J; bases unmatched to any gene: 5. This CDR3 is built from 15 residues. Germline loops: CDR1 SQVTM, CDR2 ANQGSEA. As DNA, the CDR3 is TGCAGCGTTGCCGGGGGGACTAGCGGCTACAATGAGCAGTTCTTC. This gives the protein CSVAGGTSGYNEQFF.

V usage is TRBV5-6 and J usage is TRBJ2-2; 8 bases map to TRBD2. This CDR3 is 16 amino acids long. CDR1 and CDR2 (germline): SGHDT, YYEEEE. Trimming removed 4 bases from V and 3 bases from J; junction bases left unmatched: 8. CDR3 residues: CASSRKRERYTGELFF. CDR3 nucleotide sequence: TGTGCCAGCAGCCGGAAGCGGGAGAGGTACACCGGGGAGCTGTTTTTT.

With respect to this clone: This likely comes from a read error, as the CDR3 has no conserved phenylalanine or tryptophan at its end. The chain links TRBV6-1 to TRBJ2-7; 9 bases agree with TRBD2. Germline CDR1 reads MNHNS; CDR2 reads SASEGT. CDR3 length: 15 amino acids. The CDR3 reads CASSEETSGSYEQYL. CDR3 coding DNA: TGTGCCAGCAGCGAAGAGACTAGCGGCTCCTACGAGCAGTACCTC.